The present TCR beta chain was sequenced within a study of cytomegalovirus exposure and HLA in healthy donors. Study-wide background: About 85 million unique TCR sequences came from HLA-typed donors in an early release. The Caucasian-associated ancestry cluster held over 80% of roughly 400 genotyped donors. Notes on the study in general: At a 0.05 false discovery rate, a later analysis found approximately 17,000 TCR beta sequences to be associated with HLA alleles.

In the PCR, 60 Vbeta and 13 Jbeta primers were used. Sequencing was performed with immunoSEQ multiplex PCR; in TCRdb, only in-frame clones are kept and a portion is missing. Of under 85,000 clones in the sample, 70% to 80% are singletons; the top ten hold around 3%. Details on this clone: The target antigen is unknown.

Trimming took 5 bases from V and 6 from J, leaving 16 bases between them. Germline CDR1 is SSHAT and CDR2 is FNYEAQ (reference sequence). The CDR3 runs 14 residues. The origin of this receptor is a man between 18 and 35 years old in good health and CMV-seronegative. Input material: PBMCs. The V gene is TRBV7-7, the J gene TRBJ2-5; maybe TRBD1 (6 bases). CDR3 sequence: CASSLQGPEKTQYF. As DNA, the CDR3 is TGTGCCAGCAGCCTACAGGGTCCCGAGAAGACCCAGTACTTC.